This T cell receptor (beta chain) was sequenced for a study of OX40 agonist ivuxolimab in advanced cancers. Sequenced by immunoSEQ multiplex PCR; TCRdb stores in-frame clones only, minus some. The sample holds 77,000 or so clones; 75% to 90% are singletons and the top ten take 2% to 2.5%. Trimming stripped 3 bases from V and 2 bases from J, with 10 bases between. Germline V gene lookup returns CDR1 SGHTA and CDR2 FQGTGA. The CDR3 consists of 14 residues. This chain links TRBV7-3 with TRBJ1-2; D not resolved. The source is an adult with an advanced solid tumor such as melanoma, head and neck, liver or kidney cancer. Sequenced here: CD4+ or CD8+ T cells sorted from blood, sampled in a trial of the OX40 agonist ivuxolimab. This chain's CDR3 is CASSLGLGNYGYTF. The CDR3 nucleotides read TGTGCCAGCAGCTTGGGGTTGGGGAACTATGGCTACACCTTC.